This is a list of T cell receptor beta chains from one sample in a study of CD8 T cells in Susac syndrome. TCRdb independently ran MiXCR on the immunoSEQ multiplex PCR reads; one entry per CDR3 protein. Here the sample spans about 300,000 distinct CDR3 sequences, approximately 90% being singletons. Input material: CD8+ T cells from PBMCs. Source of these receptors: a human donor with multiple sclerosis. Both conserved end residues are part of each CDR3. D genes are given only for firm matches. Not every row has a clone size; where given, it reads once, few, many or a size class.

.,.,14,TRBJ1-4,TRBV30,CAWTPTETNEKLFF,TGTGCCTGGACCCCGACAGAGACTAATGAAAAACTGTTTTTT
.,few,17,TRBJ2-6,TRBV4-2,CASSQEASVSGANVLTF,TGTGCCAGCAGCCAAGAGGCTTCCGTCTCTGGGGCCAACGTCCTGACTTTC
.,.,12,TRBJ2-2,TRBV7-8,CASSSVPGELFF,TGTGCCAGCAGCTCCGTACCCGGGGAGCTGTTTTTT
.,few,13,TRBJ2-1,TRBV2,CASSDYPRNEQFF,TGTGCCAGCAGTGACTACCCCCGGAATGAACAGTTCTTC
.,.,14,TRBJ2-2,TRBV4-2,CASSLERNTGELFF,TGTGCCAGCAGCCTCGAACGGAACACCGGGGAGCTGTTTTTT
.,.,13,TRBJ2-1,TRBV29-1,CSVEDLVGNEQFF,TGCAGCGTTGAAGATCTTGTTGGGAATGAGCAGTTCTTC
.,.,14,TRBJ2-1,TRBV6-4,CASSDSGTSHEQFF,TGTGCCAGCAGTGACTCGGGGACGTCCCATGAGCAGTTCTTC
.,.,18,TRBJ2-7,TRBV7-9,CASSLPRLGVPIIHEQYF,TGTGCCAGCAGCTTGCCCCGCCTAGGGGTCCCAATTATCCACGAGCAGTACTTC
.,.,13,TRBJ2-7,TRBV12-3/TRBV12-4,CASSYLGLIEQYF,TGTGCCAGCAGTTACCTAGGGTTGATTGAGCAGTACTTC
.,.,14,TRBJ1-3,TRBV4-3,CASSPEAVSNTIYF,TGCGCCAGCAGCCCTGAGGCGGTGTCGAACACCATATATTTT
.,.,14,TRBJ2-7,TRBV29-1,CSVSRQFPKYEQYF,TGCAGCGTTTCTCGACAGTTCCCGAAATACGAGCAGTACTTC
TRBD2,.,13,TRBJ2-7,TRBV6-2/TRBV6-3,CASGPGLATEQYF,TGTGCCAGCGGGCCGGGACTAGCGACCGAGCAGTACTTC
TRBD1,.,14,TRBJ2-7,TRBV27,CASSAGTGSFEQYF,TGTGCCAGCTCTGCCGGGACAGGGTCTTTTGAGCAGTACTTC
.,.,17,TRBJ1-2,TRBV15,CATSPQGQYESYFRYTF,TGTGCCACCAGCCCTCAAGGACAGTACGAGTCCTATTTTCGCTACACCTTC
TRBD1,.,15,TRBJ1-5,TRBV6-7,CASSTGQEEGQPQHF,TGTGCCAGCAGTACTGGACAGGAGGAGGGTCAGCCCCAGCATTTT
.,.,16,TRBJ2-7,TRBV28,CASSFSIWGGSYEQYF,TGTGCCAGCAGTTTTTCTATTTGGGGGGGCAGCTACGAGCAGTACTTC
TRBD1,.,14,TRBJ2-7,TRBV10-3,CAISERDRSYEQYF,TGTGCCATCAGTGAGCGGGACAGATCCTACGAGCAGTACTTC
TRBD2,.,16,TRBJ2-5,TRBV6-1,CASGSREGWGEETQYF,TGTGCCAGCGGGAGCCGGGAGGGGTGGGGAGAAGAGACCCAGTACTTC
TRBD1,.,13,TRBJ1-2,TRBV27,CASSLTGHYGYTF,TGTGCCAGCAGTTTGACAGGGCACTATGGCTACACCTTC
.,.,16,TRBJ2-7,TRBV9,CASSVAAAGETYEQYF,TGTGCCAGCAGCGTAGCTGCGGCAGGGGAAACCTACGAGCAGTACTTC
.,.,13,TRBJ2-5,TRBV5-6,CASSFRAQETQYF,TGTGCCAGCAGCTTTAGGGCACAAGAGACCCAGTACTTC
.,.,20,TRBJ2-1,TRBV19,CASTPVPLMAGLRSYNEQFF,TGTGCCAGTACCCCGGTGCCGCTTATGGCAGGGCTAAGATCCTACAATGAGCAGTTCTTC
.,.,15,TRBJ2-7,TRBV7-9,CASSSGDREINEQYF,TGTGCCAGCAGCTCCGGGGACCGGGAAATCAACGAGCAGTACTTC
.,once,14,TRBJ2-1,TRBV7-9,CASSPPQSYNEQFF,TGTGCCAGCAGCCCCCCACAGAGTTACAATGAGCAGTTCTTC
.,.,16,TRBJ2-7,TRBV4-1,CASSQVQSEQDYEQYF,TGCGCCAGCAGCCAAGTCCAAAGCGAGCAGGACTACGAGCAGTACTTC